This TCR beta chain was obtained from a study of blood T cells in healthy people across ages. Overall study results and limits: When set beside aged donors, long-lived donors presented more naive CD4+ cells and higher diversity. There was a strong correlation between TCR beta diversity and naive T cell percentage.

The CDR3 sequence is 12 residues long. The V and J ends lost 4 bases and 5 bases, in that order; junction bases with no gene match: 4. Germline V gives CDR1 DFQATT, CDR2 SNEGSKA (reference sequence). Notes on this clonotype: Its specificity is not known.

Sample-barcoded 5' priming and a J-beta primer mix drove a second PCR of about 6 to 11 cycles. TCRdb passed the 5' RACE reads through MiXCR, listing each CDR3 protein once. The sample records 1.5 million to 2 million distinct CDR3 sequences, less than 50% being singletons. The chain has TRBV20-1 and TRBJ2-7, with 8 bases that match TRBD1. This receptor was obtained from a middle-aged woman in good health. The specimen sequenced was blood. The CDR3 reads CSATDRAHEQYF. CDR3 coding DNA: TGCAGTGCTACGGACAGGGCCCACGAGCAGTACTTC.